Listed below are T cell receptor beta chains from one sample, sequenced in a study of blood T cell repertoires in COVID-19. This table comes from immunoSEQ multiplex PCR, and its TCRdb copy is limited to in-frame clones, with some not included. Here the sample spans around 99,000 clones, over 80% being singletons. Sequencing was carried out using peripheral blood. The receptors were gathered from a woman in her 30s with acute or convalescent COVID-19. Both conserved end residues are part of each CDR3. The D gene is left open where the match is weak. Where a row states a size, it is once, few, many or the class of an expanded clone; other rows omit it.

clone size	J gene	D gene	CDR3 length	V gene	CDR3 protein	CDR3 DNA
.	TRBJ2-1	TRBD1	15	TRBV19	CASTPPGQGANEQFF	TGTGCCAGTACCCCACCGGGACAGGGGGCGAATGAGCAGTTCTTC
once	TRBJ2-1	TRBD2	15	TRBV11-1	CASSWSGSSYNEQFF	TGTGCCAGCAGTTGGAGCGGGAGCTCCTACAATGAGCAGTTCTTC
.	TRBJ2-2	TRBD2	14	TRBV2	CASSERGITGELFF	TGTGCCAGCAGTGAGCGGGGGATCACCGGGGAGCTGTTTTTT
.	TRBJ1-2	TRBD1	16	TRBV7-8	CASSLREGTGLGGYTF	TGTGCCAGCAGCTTAAGGGAGGGGACAGGGCTCGGTGGCTACACCTTC
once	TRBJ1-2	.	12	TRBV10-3	CAISEQGYGYTF	TGTGCCATCAGTGAACAGGGCTATGGCTACACCTTC
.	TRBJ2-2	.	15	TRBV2	CASSLLHPNTGELFF	TGTGCCAGCAGTCTTTTACACCCGAACACCGGGGAGCTGTTTTTT
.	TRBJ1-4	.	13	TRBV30	CAWSVLPGEKLFF	TGTGCCTGGAGTGTACTCCCCGGTGAAAAACTGTTTTTT
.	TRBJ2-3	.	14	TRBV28	CASSLGQLTDTQYF	TGTGCCAGCAGTTTAGGACAGCTCACAGATACGCAGTATTTT
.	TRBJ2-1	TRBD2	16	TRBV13	CASSLGASGSYNEQFF	TGTGCCAGCAGCTTAGGGGCTAGCGGATCCTACAATGAGCAGTTCTTC
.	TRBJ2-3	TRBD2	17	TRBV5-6	CASSRTSGRGGTDTQYF	TGTGCCAGCAGCCGGACTAGCGGGAGGGGGGGCACAGATACGCAGTATTTT
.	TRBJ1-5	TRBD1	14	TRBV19	CASSETGGNQPQHF	TGTGCCAGTAGTGAGACAGGGGGCAATCAGCCCCAGCATTTT
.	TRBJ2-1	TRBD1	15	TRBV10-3	CAISEPGQGKDEQFF	TGTGCCATCAGTGAGCCGGGACAGGGGAAGGATGAGCAGTTCTTC
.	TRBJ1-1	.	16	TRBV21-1	CASSKEGVRRDTEAFF	TGTGCCAGCAGCAAAGAGGGGGTTAGAAGAGACACTGAAGCTTTCTTT
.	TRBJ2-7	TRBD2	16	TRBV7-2	CASSFKGLAGVHEQYF	TGTGCCAGCAGCTTCAAGGGACTAGCGGGAGTTCACGAGCAGTACTTC
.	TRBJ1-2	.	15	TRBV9	CASSTSPGQSRGYTF	TGTGCCAGCAGCACCAGTCCGGGACAAAGTCGTGGCTACACCTTC
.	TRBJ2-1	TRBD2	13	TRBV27	CASREAGGNEQFF	TGTGCCAGCAGGGAAGCGGGGGGGAATGAGCAGTTCTTC
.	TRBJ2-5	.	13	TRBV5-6	CASSLVGVETQYF	TGTGCCAGCAGCTTGGTAGGGGTTGAGACCCAGTACTTC
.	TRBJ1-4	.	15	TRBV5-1	CASSLRVRQNEKLFF	TGCGCCAGCAGCTTGAGAGTCAGGCAGAATGAAAAACTGTTTTTT
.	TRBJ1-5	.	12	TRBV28	CASARGNQPQHF	TGTGCCAGCGCTCGGGGCAATCAGCCCCAGCATTTT
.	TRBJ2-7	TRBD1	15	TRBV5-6	CASSTGTGIPYEQYF	TGTGCCAGCAGCACCGGGACAGGGATTCCCTACGAGCAGTACTTC
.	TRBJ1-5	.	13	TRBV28	CASSRDTNQPQHF	TGTGCCAGCAGTCGGGACACAAATCAGCCCCAGCATTTT
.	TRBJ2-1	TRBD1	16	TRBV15	CATSKTPGQGRGEQFF	TGTGCCACCAGCAAAACCCCGGGACAGGGAAGGGGTGAGCAGTTCTTC
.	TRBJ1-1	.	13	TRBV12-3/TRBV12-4	CASRLGGANEAFF	TGTGCCAGCAGACTAGGGGGGGCTAATGAAGCTTTCTTT